This T cell receptor beta chain was obtained from a study of shared clonotypes between healthy human individuals. Study-level background: Researchers drew samples from a couple of women and a few men aged 18 to 49.

On this clone itself: As yet, its antigen is unknown.

This CDR3 spans 11 amino acids. Germline CDR1 LNHNV, CDR2 YYDKDF (reference sequence). Trimming removed 6 bases from V and 6 bases from J, with 5 bases in between. Selected positively for CCR7 and CD45RO-negative, naive CD8 cells excluded terminally differentiated effector memory CD45RA+ cells. Whole-study results and caveats: Unshared clonotypes carried lower generation probabilities than those common to all four donors. Larger estimated richness was generally recorded for naive subsets relative to memory subsets.

As originally analysed: Filtering of immunoSEQ junctional sequences could not match full-length read filtering. The assay was immunoSEQ multiplex PCR, and TCRdb's table has in-frame clones only and misses some. The DNA was the basis for D and trimming; V, J and clone size are from that table. The sample lists over 2,000,000 clones, about 94% occurring once. Sequencing was performed on naive CD8+ T cells from PBMCs. The chain combines TRBV15 with TRBJ2-2; no definite D call. This clonotype originated in a man younger than 30 in good health. Some clones in this sample may be carry-over from other donors' samples. CDR3 in amino acids: CATSIAGELFF. Written as DNA, the CDR3 is TGTGCCACCAGTATCGCCGGGGAGCTGTTTTTT.